Described below is a single T cell receptor (beta chain) sequence and its context. Its target is not known. Measured with immunoSEQ multiplex PCR; TCRdb has only the in-frame clones, and not every one. This sample has roughly 140,000 clones, with 92% found just once. The data are from a study of T cell responses to AZD1222 COVID-19 vaccine. Germline V lookup: CDR1 LNHDA, CDR2 SQIVND (reference sequence). V lost 4 bases and J 1 base, leaving 10 bases between the germline ends. The CDR3 loop spans 15 amino acids. Whether given at about 4 or about 12 weeks, second doses were pooled. Study conclusions and caveats: Among vaccine-associated CD4 TCRs, coverage spanned spike, with dominance at 160-218 and 743-854. Females outnumbered males among donors, who were mostly white British; clonal diversity was possibly underestimated.

V is TRBV19 and J is TRBJ1-4; a weak D match, TRBD1 (6 bases). This receptor was taken from an adult who received the AZD1222 COVID-19 vaccine. Specimen: peripheral blood, collected 28 days after the second AZD1222 dose. The CDR3 here is CASSTRTVTNEKLFF. The CDR3 DNA sequence: TGTGCCAGTAGTACAAGGACAGTAACTAATGAAAAACTGTTTTTT. The variable domain in full, completed from reference TRBV19 and TRBJ1-4, reads DGGITQSPKYLFRKEGQNVTLSCEQNLNHDAMYWYRQDPGQGLRLIYYSQIVNDFQKGDIAEGYSVSREKKESFPLTVTSAQKNPTAFYLCASSTRTVTNEKLFFGSGTQLSVL.